This T cell receptor beta chain was obtained from a study of vaccination effects on CD4 cells after COVID-19. Culture lasted 10 days before CD4+ T cell isolation. The CDR3 extends over 15 amino acids. The trim removed 0 bases at V and 7 bases at J, leaving 4 bases unmatched. CDR1 is LGHNA, CDR2 YSLEER, per germline. The protocol was immunoSEQ multiplex PCR, while the TCRdb copy is restricted to in-frame clones and leaves out a portion. The table has roughly 64,000 clones, approximately 78% seen once. With respect to this clone: Its antigen is still unknown.

This receptor was taken from a human donor who had a prior SARS-CoV-2 infection. Sequencing was performed on CD4+ T cells from PBMCs cultured without peptide, taken before COVID-19 vaccination. The genes are TRBV4-3 and TRBJ1-4, with TRBD1 identical over 8 bases. In DNA form, the CDR3 reads TGCGCCAGCAGCCAAGATGGGCAGGGGGCTGAAAAACTGTTTTTT. It codes for CASSQDGQGAEKLFF.